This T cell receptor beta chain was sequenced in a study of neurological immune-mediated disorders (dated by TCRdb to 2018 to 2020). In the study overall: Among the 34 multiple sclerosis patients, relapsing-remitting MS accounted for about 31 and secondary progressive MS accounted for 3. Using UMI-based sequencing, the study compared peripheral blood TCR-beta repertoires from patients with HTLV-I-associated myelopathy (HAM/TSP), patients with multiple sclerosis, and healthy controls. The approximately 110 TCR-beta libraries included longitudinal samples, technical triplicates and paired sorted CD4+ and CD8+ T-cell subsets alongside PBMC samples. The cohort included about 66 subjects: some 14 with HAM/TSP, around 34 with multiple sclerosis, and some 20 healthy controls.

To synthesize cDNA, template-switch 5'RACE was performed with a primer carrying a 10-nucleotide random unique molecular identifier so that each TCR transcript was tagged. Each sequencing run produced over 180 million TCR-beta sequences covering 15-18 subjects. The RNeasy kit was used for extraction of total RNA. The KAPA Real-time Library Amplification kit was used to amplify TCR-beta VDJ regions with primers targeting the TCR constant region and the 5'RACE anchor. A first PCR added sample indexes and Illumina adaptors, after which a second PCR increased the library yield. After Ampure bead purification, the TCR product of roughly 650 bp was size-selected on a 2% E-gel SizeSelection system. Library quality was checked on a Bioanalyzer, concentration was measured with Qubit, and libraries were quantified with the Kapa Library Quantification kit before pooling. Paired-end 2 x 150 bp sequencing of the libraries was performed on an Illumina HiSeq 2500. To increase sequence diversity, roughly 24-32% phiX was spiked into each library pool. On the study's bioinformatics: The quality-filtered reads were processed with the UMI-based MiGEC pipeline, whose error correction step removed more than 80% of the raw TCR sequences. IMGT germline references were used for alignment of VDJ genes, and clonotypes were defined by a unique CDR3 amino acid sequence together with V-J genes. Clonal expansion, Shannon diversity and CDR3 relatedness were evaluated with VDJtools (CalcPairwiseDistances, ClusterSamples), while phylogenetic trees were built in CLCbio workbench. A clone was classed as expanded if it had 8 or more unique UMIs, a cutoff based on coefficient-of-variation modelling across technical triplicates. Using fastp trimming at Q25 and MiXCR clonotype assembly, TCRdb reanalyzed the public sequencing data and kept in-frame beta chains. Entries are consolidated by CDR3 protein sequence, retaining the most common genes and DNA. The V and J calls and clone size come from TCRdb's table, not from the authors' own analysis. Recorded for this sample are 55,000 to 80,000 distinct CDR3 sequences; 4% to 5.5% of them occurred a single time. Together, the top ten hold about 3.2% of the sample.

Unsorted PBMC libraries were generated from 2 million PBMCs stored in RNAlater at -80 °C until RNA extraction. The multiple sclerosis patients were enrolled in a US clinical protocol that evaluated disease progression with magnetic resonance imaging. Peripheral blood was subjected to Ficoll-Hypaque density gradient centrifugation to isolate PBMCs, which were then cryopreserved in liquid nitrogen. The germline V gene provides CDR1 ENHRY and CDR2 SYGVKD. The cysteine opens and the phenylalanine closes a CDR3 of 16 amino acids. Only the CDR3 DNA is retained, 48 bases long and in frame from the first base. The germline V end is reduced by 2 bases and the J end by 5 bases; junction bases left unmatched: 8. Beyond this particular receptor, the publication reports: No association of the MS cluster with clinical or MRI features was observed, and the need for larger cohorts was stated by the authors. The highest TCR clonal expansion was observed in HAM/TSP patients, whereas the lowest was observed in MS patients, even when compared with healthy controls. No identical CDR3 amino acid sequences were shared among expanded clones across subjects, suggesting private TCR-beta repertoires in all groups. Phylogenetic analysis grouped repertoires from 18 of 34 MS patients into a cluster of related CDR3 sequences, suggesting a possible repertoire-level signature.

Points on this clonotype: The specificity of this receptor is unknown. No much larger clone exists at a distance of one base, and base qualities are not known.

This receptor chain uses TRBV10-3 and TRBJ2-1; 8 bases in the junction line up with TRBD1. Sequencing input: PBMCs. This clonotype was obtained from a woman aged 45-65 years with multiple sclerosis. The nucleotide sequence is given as TGTGCCATCAGTGAGACCTACCGGGACAGGAACAATGAGCAGTTCTTC. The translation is CAISETYRDRNNEQFF.